These 29 T cell receptor beta chains came from one sample sequenced in a study of cytomegalovirus exposure and HLA in healthy donors. In the PCR, 60 Vbeta and 13 Jbeta primers were used. Profiled with immunoSEQ multiplex PCR; TCRdb holds only in-frame clones, not every one. In total, the table holds some 200,000 clones. The sequenced material came from PBMCs. These receptors originate from a man aged 30-40 years in good health and CMV-seronegative.

This chain joins TRBV5-4 and TRBJ2-1; the D is unclear. V was cut by 0 bases and J by 4 bases, with 14 bases left in between. Germline values: CDR1 SGHNT, CDR2 YYREEE (reference sequence). The CDR3 is 16 residues long. This CDR3 reads CASSLALAELYNEQFF. Here the CDR3 DNA reads TGTGCCAGCAGCTTGGCCTTGGCGGAGCTATACAATGAGCAGTTCTTC.

The chain joins TRBV10-3 to TRBJ2-5; possible D gene TRBD1, 5 bases. The CDR3 covers 15 residues. CDR1 ENHRY and CDR2 SYGVKD come from the germline V gene. V was trimmed by 10 bases and J by 2 bases, leaving 20 bases between them. The DNA for the CDR3 is TGTGCCACAACCGACCCCCGGCAGGGTCAAGAGACCCAGTACTTC. It yields the protein CATTDPRQGQETQYF.

V usage is TRBV27 and J usage is TRBJ1-2; D is perhaps TRBD1 (5 bases). Germline values: CDR1 MNHEY, CDR2 SMNVEV (reference sequence). This CDR3 is 14 amino acids long. V lost 2 bases to trimming and J lost 3 bases, with 10 bases between them. The CDR3 loop reads CASSLVARDYGYTF. The DNA for the CDR3 is TGTGCCAGCAGTTTAGTGGCCAGGGACTATGGCTACACCTTC.

This chain links TRBV7-6 with TRBJ2-1; 10 positions match TRBD2. V trimming: 4 bases; J trimming: 3 bases; junction bases outside the gene matches: 12. Germline CDR1 SGHVS, CDR2 FNYEAQ. The CDR3 consists of 18 residues. This chain's CDR3 is CASSWIAGGKTDYNEQFF. The CDR3 DNA is TGTGCCAGCAGCTGGATAGCGGGGGGCAAGACAGACTACAATGAGCAGTTCTTC.

V is TRBV6-4 and J is TRBJ2-2; D unresolved. V gave up 2 bases and J gave up 3 bases, with 10 bases separating them. CDR1 MRHNA and CDR2 SNTAGT come from the germline V gene. The CDR3 is 15 amino acids. The CDR3 coding sequence is TGTGCCAGCAGTGACGGCGAGGCTGACACCGGGGAGCTGTTTTTT. The encoded protein is CASSDGEADTGELFF.

The CDR3, as DNA: TGTGCCAGCAGCGTAGCCGCGAGCTCTGGAAACACCATATATTTT. Its protein is CASSVAASSGNTIYF. The chain uses TRBV9 and TRBJ1-3, with D uncertain. Trimming stripped 0 bases from V and 0 bases from J, with 7 bases between. This CDR3 contains 15 residues. Germline lookup yields CDR1 SGDLS and CDR2 YYNGEE. Using reference TRBV9 and TRBJ1-3 for the parts outside the CDR3, the full variable domain is DSGVTQTPKHLITATGQRVTLRCSPRSGDLSVYWYQQSLDQGLQFLIQYYNGEERAKGNILERFSAQQFPDLHSELNLSSLELGDSALYFCASSVAASSGNTIYFGEGSWLTVV.

The chain employs TRBV2 and TRBJ1-5; tentative D call: TRBD1 (5 bases). V was shortened by 5 bases and J by 5 bases, with 10 bases between the two germline ends. The CDR3 contains 13 residues. Germline CDR1 is SNHLY and CDR2 is FYNNEI. The chain's CDR3 is CASSTRADQPQHF. CDR3 coding DNA: TGTGCCAGCAGTACCAGGGCGGATCAGCCCCAGCATTTT. Combining the CDR3 with reference TRBV2 and TRBJ1-5 gives the whole variable domain EPEVTQTPSHQVTQMGQEVILRCVPISNHLYFYWYRQILGQKVEFLVSFYNNEISEKSEIFDDQFSVERPDGSNFTLKIRSTKLEDSAMYFCASSTRADQPQHFGDGTRLSIL.

This chain joins TRBV14 and TRBJ2-7, with 8 bases lining up with TRBD1. This CDR3 is built from 14 residues. The ends lost 6 bases at V and 2 bases at J; junction bases unmatched: 6. Per germline, CDR1 SGHDN and CDR2 FVKESK. Here the CDR3 reads CASSRQGLAYEQYF. DNA of the CDR3: TGTGCCAGCAGTCGACAGGGGCTTGCCTACGAGCAGTACTTC. Drawing the rest from reference TRBV14 and TRBJ2-7, the complete variable domain is EAGVTQFPSHSVIEKGQTVTLRCDPISGHDNLYWYRRVMGKEIKFLLHFVKESKQDESGMPNNRFLAERTGGTYSTLKVQPAELEDSGVYFCASSRQGLAYEQYFGPGTRLTVT.

The rearrangement uses TRBV10-3 and TRBJ2-1; weak D call: TRBD2 (6 bases). Germline CDR1 is ENHRY and CDR2 is SYGVKD. Trimming cost V 3 bases and J 7 bases, with 19 bases left between them. The CDR3 is 16 amino acids. The CDR3 protein is CAISDVGGSKENEQFF. The CDR3, as DNA: TGTGCCATCAGTGACGTGGGGGGATCCAAAGAAAATGAGCAGTTCTTC.

V and J are TRBV18 and TRBJ1-5; 7 nucleotides align to TRBD1. The junction had 6 bases not matched to a gene; V was cut back by 6 bases and J by 4 bases. This CDR3 has 14 residues. Germline CDR1 reads KGHSH; CDR2 reads LQKENI. CDR3 in DNA: TGTGCCAGCTCTCCCGGGACAGCGAATCAGCCCCAGCATTTT. This translates into CASSPGTANQPQHF.

The chain combines TRBV2 with TRBJ1-1; 11 bases are shared with TRBD1. The V gene's germline CDR1 is SNHLY and CDR2 FYNNEI. This CDR3 is 13 amino acids long. With 6 bases clipped from V and 5 bases from J, the junction kept 2 bases outside the gene matches. The CDR3 DNA follows: TGTGCCAGCAGCGGACAGGGGGCGACTGAAGCTTTCTTT. Translation: CASSGQGATEAFF.

The V and J genes are TRBV5-4 and TRBJ2-2, with D uncertain. The CDR3 is made up of 13 amino acids. Germline lookup yields CDR1 SGHNT and CDR2 YYREEE (reference sequence). The V end lost 5 bases, the J end lost 8 bases, and 13 bases lay between the germline ends. The DNA of the CDR3 is TGTGCCAGCAGTACAATCATTACGGGGGAGCTGTTTTTT. The encoded protein is CASSTIITGELFF.

The chain uses TRBV7-8 and TRBJ2-7, with D possibly being TRBD1 (6 bases). The CDR3 has 15 amino acids. V was pared by 4 bases and J by 2 bases, with 15 bases between. Germline V lookup: CDR1 SGHVS, CDR2 FQNEAQ. The CDR3 sequence: CASSSAFGGPYEQYF. The CDR3 coding sequence is TGTGCCAGCAGCTCAGCTTTTGGGGGCCCCTACGAGCAGTACTTC.

The chain has TRBV5-6 and TRBJ2-7, with 11 positions matching TRBD2. V shed 3 bases, J shed 3 bases, and the junction held 5 bases outside the gene matches. The V gene's germline CDR1 is SGHDT and CDR2 YYEEEE. The CDR3 loop spans 15 amino acids. Written as DNA, the CDR3 is TGTGCCAGCAGCTCGCTACTAGCGGGGGTCTACGAGCAGTACTTC. Translating it yields CASSSLLAGVYEQYF.

The rearrangement uses TRBV7-8 and TRBJ1-1; TRBD1 matches 8 bases. J was trimmed by 5 bases and V by 3 bases; bases with no gene match: 8. Germline CDR1 is SGHVS and CDR2 is FQNEAQ. The CDR3 spans 15 residues. The CDR3 loop is CASSLLTGGWTEAFF. The CDR3 coding sequence is TGTGCCAGCAGCTTGTTAACAGGGGGATGGACTGAAGCTTTCTTT.

The V gene is TRBV6-5, the J gene TRBJ1-4, with D perhaps TRBD1 (6 bases). The CDR3 is 14 residues long. The germline gives CDR1 MNHEY, CDR2 SVGAGI. V lost 6 bases and J lost 7, with 15 bases in between. The CDR3 protein is CASSRTEWTEKLFF. The CDR3 DNA sequence: TGTGCCAGCAGCCGGACAGAATGGACTGAAAAACTGTTTTTT.

The CDR3 reads CASRASGSSYNEQFF. CDR3 bases: TGTGCCAGCAGGGCTAGCGGGAGCTCCTACAATGAGCAGTTCTTC. The rearrangement links TRBV7-9 to TRBJ2-1; 10 bases map to TRBD2. This CDR3 is built from 15 residues. J lost 0 bases, V lost 6 bases, and 2 bases had no gene match. The germline V gene encodes CDR1 SEHNR and CDR2 FQNEAQ (reference sequence).

The chain employs TRBV5-1 and TRBJ2-7; 8 bases match TRBD2. CDR3 size: 14 residues. Germline CDR1 and CDR2: SGHRS and YFSETQ. The J segment lost 4 bases and the V segment lost 2 bases, leaving 5 bases of the junction unmatched. In DNA, the CDR3 is TGCGCCAGCAGCTTCGGGGGGGCCGGGTACGAGCAGTACTTC. This translates into CASSFGGAGYEQYF.

The chain links TRBV2 to TRBJ2-6; the D is unclear. Trimming stripped 6 bases from V and 0 bases from J, with 9 bases between. Germline CDR1 SNHLY, CDR2 FYNNEI. The CDR3 loop spans 15 amino acids. In nucleotides, the CDR3 is TGTGCCAGCAGGGTCGACAACTCTGGGGCCAACGTCCTGACTTTC. Protein: CASRVDNSGANVLTF.

The V and J genes are TRBV5-1 and TRBJ1-5; D might be TRBD1 (6 bases). The germline V and J ends were trimmed by 0 bases and 4 bases, with 11 bases remaining between them. Germline CDR1 and CDR2: SGHRS and YFSETQ. The CDR3 spans 15 residues. The DNA of the CDR3 is TGCGCCAGCAGCTTGGATGGGGGCACAAATCAGCCCCAGCATTTT. This gives the protein CASSLDGGTNQPQHF.

This sequence joins TRBV10-3 and TRBJ2-2; the D gene is possibly TRBD1 (6 bases). The germline CDR1 and CDR2 sequences are ENHRY and SYGVKD. Trimming shortened V by 6 bases and J by 5 bases, and 16 bases separated the two germline ends. The CDR3 is 15 residues long. CDR3 amino acids: CAISQGQGRTGELFF. For the CDR3, the DNA is TGTGCCATCAGCCAGGGCCAGGGGCGGACCGGGGAGCTGTTTTTT.

V is TRBV5-4 and J is TRBJ2-5; 8 nucleotides align to TRBD2. V lost 4 bases, J lost 0 bases, and 8 bases stayed unmatched. Germline assignment: CDR1 SGHNT and CDR2 YYREEE (reference sequence). This CDR3 contains 16 residues. CDR3 loop: CASSRDRGGYQETQYF. In DNA, the CDR3 is TGTGCCAGCAGCCGCGACCGGGGGGGGTACCAAGAGACCCAGTACTTC. The variable domain in full, completed from reference TRBV5-4 and TRBJ2-5, reads ETGVTQSPTHLIKTRGQQVTLRCSSQSGHNTVSWYQQALGQGPQFIFQYYREEENGRGNFPPRFSGLQFPNYSSELNVNALELDDSALYLCASSRDRGGYQETQYFGPGTRLLVL.

The chain uses TRBV5-4 and TRBJ1-5, with 7 bases fitting TRBD1. Germline trimming cut 1 base from V and 7 bases from J; bases unmatched to any gene: 5. The CDR3 has 14 amino acids. The germline gives CDR1 SGHNT, CDR2 YYREEE (reference sequence). The CDR3 sequence: CASSLSGGGQPQHF. DNA for the CDR3: TGTGCCAGCAGCTTGTCAGGGGGTGGGCAGCCCCAGCATTTT.

This rearrangement joins TRBV5-8 to TRBJ1-1, with D unresolved. This CDR3 comprises 13 residues. The V gene lost 7 bases and the J gene lost 0 bases, with 10 bases spanning the gap. Looked up from germline, CDR1 is SGHTS and CDR2 is YDEGEE. CDR3 sequence (DNA): TGTGCCAGCCCACGGGGAATGAACACTGAAGCTTTCTTT. This encodes CASPRGMNTEAFF. Based on the CDR3 plus reference TRBV5-8 and TRBJ1-1, the full variable domain is EAGVTQSPTHLIKTRGQQATLRCSPISGHTSVYWYQQALGLGLQFLLWYDEGEERNRGNFPPRFSGRQFPNYSSELNVNALELEDSALYLCASPRGMNTEAFFGQGTRLTVV.

The chain uses TRBV5-1 and TRBJ2-2, with 7 bases aligning to TRBD2. Per germline, CDR1 SGHRS and CDR2 YFSETQ. The CDR3 totals 17 residues. The ends lost 0 bases at V and 5 bases at J; junction bases unmatched: 10. In nucleotides, the CDR3 is TGCGCCAGCAGCTTGGGGAGGGCGGGAGCTGAGACCGGGGAGCTGTTTTTT. Translating gives CASSLGRAGAETGELFF.

V usage is TRBV4-3 and J usage is TRBJ2-5, with TRBD2 identical over 8 bases. The J call may be mistaken, given a closer DNA end match to TRBJ2-7. The CDR3 has 13 residues. Germline loops: CDR1 LGHNA, CDR2 YSLEER. The CDR3, as DNA: TGCGCCAGCAGCCAGCGAACTAGCGGCGAGCAGTACTTC. This gives the protein CASSQRTSGEQYF.

The J gene is TRBJ1-2, the V gene TRBV5-4; 10 nucleotides align to TRBD1. The ends lost 0 bases at V and 2 bases at J; junction bases unmatched: 7. CDR1 is SGHNT, CDR2 YYREEE, per germline (reference sequence). This CDR3 has 17 residues. The CDR3 loop is CASSLVDRGAENYGYTF. The CDR3 region has the DNA TGTGCCAGCAGCTTGGTGGACAGGGGGGCCGAAAACTATGGCTACACCTTC.

The CDR3 DNA reads as TGTGCCAGCAGCGGAGGGTGGGGAGCGGGAGCGTACGAGCAGTACTTC. It specifies CASSGGWGAGAYEQYF. The chain employs TRBV5-8 and TRBJ2-7; TRBD2 matches at 8 bases. The CDR3 sequence is 16 residues long. The J segment lost 4 bases and the V segment lost 4 bases, leaving 13 bases of the junction unmatched. The V gene's germline CDR1 is SGHTS and CDR2 YDEGEE.

The chain joins TRBV7-3 to TRBJ2-5; D perhaps matches TRBD1 (6 bases). Germline V gives CDR1 SGHTA, CDR2 FQGTGA. The CDR3 runs 14 residues. Trimming pared 5 bases from V and 4 bases from J, leaving 14 bases between. DNA of the CDR3: TGTGCCAGCAGCCCCGACAGGTGGGCAGAGACCCAGTACTTC. Its translation: CASSPDRWAETQYF.